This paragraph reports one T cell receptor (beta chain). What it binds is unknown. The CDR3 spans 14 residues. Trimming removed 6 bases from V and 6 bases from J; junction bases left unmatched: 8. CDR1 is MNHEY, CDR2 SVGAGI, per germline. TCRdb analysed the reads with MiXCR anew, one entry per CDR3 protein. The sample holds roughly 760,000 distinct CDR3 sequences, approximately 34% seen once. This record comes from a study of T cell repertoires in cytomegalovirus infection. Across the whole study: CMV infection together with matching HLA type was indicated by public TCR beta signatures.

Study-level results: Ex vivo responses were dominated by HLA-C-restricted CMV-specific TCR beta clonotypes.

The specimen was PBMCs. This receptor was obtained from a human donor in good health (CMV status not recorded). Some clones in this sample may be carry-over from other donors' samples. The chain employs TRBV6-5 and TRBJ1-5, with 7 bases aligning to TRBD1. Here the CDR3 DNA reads TGTGCCAGCAGAAAGACAGGGAGGGGTCAGCCCCAGCATTTT. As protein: CASRKTGRGQPQHF.